The rows below give T cell receptor beta chains drawn from one sample of a study of a mutant IDH1 vaccine in newly diagnosed glioma. The repertoire was sequenced with immunoSEQ multiplex PCR; TCRdb's copy has only in-frame clones and lacks some. The table includes tens of thousands of clones, around 83% detected once. The specimen was peripheral blood mononuclear cells (PBMCs), collected from a glioma patient treated with radiotherapy, temozolomide or both. These receptors were collected from a woman aged 18-29 years with glioma. Some clones in this sample may be carry-over from other donors' samples. Each CDR3 is given with its conserved first and last residue. Each record gives: J gene, V gene, D gene, clone size, CDR3 protein, CDR3 DNA. A D gene is named only where the DNA matches it firmly. Some rows have no size entry. The others give once, few or many, or a class for an expanded clone.

TRBJ1-4 TRBV6-5 TRBD1 . CASSLGTANEKLFF TGTGCCAGCAGTCTCGGGACAGCTAATGAAAAACTGTTTTTT
TRBJ2-7 TRBV6-1 TRBD1 . CASMPRDRVRGEQYF TGTGCCAGCATGCCCCGGGACAGGGTTCGGGGGGAGCAGTACTTC
TRBJ1-2 TRBV7-2 . . CASSRGPRERGYTF TGTGCCAGCAGCCGAGGACCTAGGGAGCGCGGCTACACCTTC
TRBJ1-4 TRBV7-9 TRBD1 . CASRRGQGPTNEKLFF TGTGCCAGCAGACGAGGACAGGGACCAACTAATGAAAAACTGTTTTTT
TRBJ1-1 TRBV6-5 TRBD1 . CASSRTGQNTEAFF TGTGCCAGCAGTCGGACAGGCCAGAACACTGAAGCTTTCTTT
TRBJ2-7 TRBV11-2 . . CASSPPGTAYEQYF TGTGCCAGCAGCCCGCCCGGGACTGCCTACGAGCAGTACTTC
TRBJ2-1 TRBV6-4 TRBD2 . CASSDVAGGYNEQFF TGTGCCAGCAGTGACGTAGCGGGAGGCTACAATGAGCAGTTCTTC
TRBJ2-3 TRBV6-6 TRBD2 once CASSSRLAGGTDTQYF TGTGCCAGCAGTTCCCGACTAGCGGGGGGAACAGATACGCAGTATTTT
TRBJ1-1 TRBV6-5 . . CASSPTTGFTEAFF TGTGCCAGCAGTCCGACTACAGGGTTCACTGAAGCTTTCTTT
TRBJ2-3 TRBV7-2 TRBD2 once CASSLGGEYTQYF TGTGCCAGCAGCCTGGGGGGGGAATATACGCAGTATTTT
TRBJ2-2 TRBV2 . . CASSEGGPAGELFF TGTGCCAGCAGTGAAGGGGGTCCGGCCGGGGAGCTGTTTTTT
TRBJ1-4 TRBV5-1 . . CASRATDEKLFF TGCGCCAGCAGAGCGACGGATGAAAAACTGTTTTTT
TRBJ2-3 TRBV10-1 . . CASSEIGGSTDTQYF TGCGCCAGCAGTGAAATTGGCGGCAGCACAGATACGCAGTATTTT
TRBJ1-1 TRBV5-3 TRBD1 . CARSSVISGGLPEAFF TGTGCCAGAAGCTCCGTTATATCAGGGGGACTCCCTGAAGCTTTCTTT
TRBJ1-4 TRBV6-1 . . CASKLDGEKLFF TGTGCCAGCAAGTTGGATGGGGAAAAACTGTTTTTT
TRBJ1-1 TRBV11-3 . . CASSFPGTEAFF TGTGCCAGCAGCTTCCCAGGGACTGAAGCTTTCTTT
TRBJ2-3 TRBV5-5 TRBD2 . CASSSGLAGVEDTQYF TGTGCCAGCAGTTCAGGACTAGCGGGGGTGGAAGATACGCAGTATTTT
TRBJ1-2 TRBV4-3 TRBD1 . CASSQDILAGGNYGYTF TGCGCCAGCAGCCAAGATATTTTGGCAGGGGGGAACTATGGCTACACCTTC
TRBJ2-7 TRBV10-1 TRBD1 . CASLRTGPYEQYF TGCGCCAGCCTTCGGACAGGGCCCTACGAGCAGTACTTC
TRBJ2-7 TRBV29-1 . . CSVGSGSLMSHEQYF TGCAGCGTTGGGTCTGGCTCGTTGATGTCCCACGAGCAGTACTTC
TRBJ1-2 TRBV5-4 TRBD1 . CASSLAGGQGGYGYTF TGTGCCAGCAGCTTGGCCGGAGGACAGGGCGGCTATGGCTACACCTTC
TRBJ1-2 TRBV2 . . CASSAGDPRYGYTF TGTGCCAGCAGTGCTGGGGACCCGCGCTATGGCTACACCTTC
TRBJ1-1 TRBV6-6 TRBD1 few CASSGQGATEAFF TGTGCCAGCAGCGGACAGGGGGCTACTGAAGCTTTCTTT
TRBJ2-2 TRBV5-1 TRBD1 once CASSLAFSGQGFAGELFF TGCGCCAGCAGCTTGGCGTTTTCGGGACAGGGCTTCGCCGGGGAGCTGTTTTTT
TRBJ2-6 TRBV5-1 . . CASMPNSGANVLTF TGCGCCAGCATGCCGAACTCTGGGGCCAACGTCCTGACTTTC
TRBJ1-1 TRBV5-8 . few CASTPSSRYTEAFF TGTGCCAGCACCCCCTCCTCGCGGTACACTGAAGCTTTCTTT
TRBJ2-2 TRBV2 . once CASSEVPGTNTGELFF TGTGCCAGCAGTGAGGTCCCAGGCACGAACACCGGGGAGCTGTTTTTT
TRBJ1-1 TRBV2 TRBD1 . CASSYQGDTEAFF TGTGCCAGCAGCTACCAGGGGGACACTGAAGCTTTCTTT
TRBJ1-1 TRBV6-5 . . CASSYSTQGNTEAFF TGTGCCAGCAGTTACTCGACACAGGGGAACACTGAAGCTTTCTTT
TRBJ1-5 TRBV10-3 TRBD1 . CAISESGQANQPQHF TGTGCCATCAGTGAGTCGGGACAGGCCAATCAGCCCCAGCATTTT
TRBJ2-6 TRBV19 . . CASSKKTGTGANVLTF TGTGCCAGTAGTAAAAAAACAGGGACTGGGGCCAACGTCCTGACTTTC
TRBJ2-7 TRBV7-9 . few CASSLRPYEQYF TGTGCCAGCAGCTTGAGGCCCTACGAGCAGTACTTC
TRBJ1-3 TRBV7-2 . . CASSLRQTSGNTIYF TGTGCCAGCAGCTTAAGGCAGACCTCTGGAAACACCATATATTTT
TRBJ1-1 TRBV4-1 . few CASSQGDEGVRTFF TGCGCCAGCAGCCAAGGGGATGAGGGGGTGAGGACTTTCTTT
TRBJ1-1 TRBV7-6 . . CASSLDDREAFF TGTGCCAGCAGCTTGGACGACAGAGAAGCTTTCTTT
TRBJ1-1 TRBV6-9 . . CASVFEPGNTEAFF TGTGCCAGCGTGTTCGAGCCAGGGAACACTGAAGCTTTCTTT
TRBJ2-3 TRBV30 TRBD2 few CAWSKASGNTDTQYF TGTGCCTGGAGTAAGGCTAGCGGGAACACAGATACGCAGTATTTT
TRBJ1-1 TRBV5-1 . . CASSGNMNTEAFF TGCGCCAGCAGCGGGAATATGAACACTGAAGCTTTCTTT
TRBJ1-5 TRBV6-5 TRBD1 few CASSNGQGRQPQHF TGTGCCAGCAGTAACGGACAGGGGAGGCAGCCCCAGCATTTT
TRBJ2-3 TRBV10-3 . . CAIAGADTDTQYF TGTGCCATTGCAGGGGCCGACACAGATACGCAGTATTTT
TRBJ2-3 TRBV27 . . CASSLTGANTQYF TGTGCCAGCAGTTTGACGGGTGCTAATACGCAGTATTTT
TRBJ1-2 TRBV27 . . CASSLGGLGPYGYTF TGTGCCAGCAGTTTAGGAGGACTTGGCCCCTATGGCTACACCTTC
TRBJ2-7 TRBV30 . . CAGSGPLDEQYF TGTGCCGGATCGGGGCCCCTTGACGAGCAGTACTTC
TRBJ2-7 TRBV6-1 . few CASAIYHVGYEQYF TGTGCCAGCGCCATCTACCACGTAGGCTACGAGCAGTACTTC
TRBJ1-5 TRBV19 . . CASARGARGNQPQHF TGTGCCAGCGCAAGGGGGGCGCGGGGCAATCAGCCCCAGCATTTT
TRBJ1-1 TRBV4-2 . few CASSQDLGYRAGGTEAFF TGTGCCAGCAGCCAAGATCTAGGATACAGAGCGGGGGGCACTGAAGCTTTCTTT
TRBJ1-1 TRBV19 TRBD1 . CATDTGTGVTEAFF TGTGCCACCGACACCGGGACAGGGGTTACTGAAGCTTTCTTT
TRBJ2-7 TRBV7-9 . . CASSLAASERAYEQYF TGTGCCAGCAGCTTAGCCGCTAGTGAAAGGGCCTACGAGCAGTACTTC
TRBJ2-7 TRBV6-5 . . CASSFTGYSYEQYF TGTGCCAGCAGTTTCACAGGGTACTCCTACGAGCAGTACTTC
TRBJ2-2 TRBV2 . . CASNGVEGTGELFF TGTGCCAGCAACGGGGTCGAGGGCACCGGGGAGCTGTTTTTT
TRBJ1-1 TRBV10-3 . . CAIGFRKNTEAFF TGTGCCATCGGTTTCAGGAAGAACACTGAAGCTTTCTTT
TRBJ1-1 TRBV25-1 . . CASRGGTEAFF TGTGCCAGCAGGGGGGGCACCGAAGCTTTCTTT
TRBJ2-7 TRBV6-5 . . CASSYSRRQSYEQYF TGTGCCAGCAGTTACTCACGTCGACAGTCCTACGAGCAGTACTTC
TRBJ2-7 TRBV2 . few CASQLGIYYEQYF TGTGCCAGCCAACTAGGAATCTATTACGAGCAGTACTTC
TRBJ2-2 TRBV6-6 TRBD1 few CASSYPGQITGELFF TGTGCCAGCAGTTACCCGGGACAGATCACCGGGGAGCTGTTTTTT
TRBJ2-7 TRBV7-9 . once CASSPRGGTYEQYF TGTGCCAGCAGCCCCCGTGGAGGGACCTACGAGCAGTACTTC
TRBJ2-7 TRBV2 . once CASSDPVDTPYEQYF TGTGCCAGCAGCGACCCGGTGGACACCCCCTACGAGCAGTACTTC